This T cell receptor (beta chain) was sequenced for a study of neoadjuvant nivolumab and ipilimumab in lung cancer. Study at large: Nivolumab 3 mg/kg was given days 1, 15 and 29, plus ipilimumab 1 mg/kg day 1 in combination. Study-level findings and limits: TCR richness and clonality were higher in tumors than adjacent uninvolved lung. Resected-tumor TCR richness correlated positively with pretherapy blood richness. From pretherapy to surgery, tumor richness and clonality rose with dual therapy.

The CDR3 runs 14 residues. The germline V gene encodes CDR1 MDHEN and CDR2 SYDVKM. The V end was cut by 2 bases, the J end by 7 bases, with 12 bases between. Measured with immunoSEQ multiplex PCR; TCRdb has only the in-frame clones, and not every one. In the table there are about 6,900 clones, 70% to 80% of which are singletons. This clone was observed a handful of times. Antigen specificity is unknown. The clonotype was recovered from an adult with non-small cell lung cancer. This chain links TRBV28 with TRBJ1-5; D gene ambiguous. The specimen was tumor tissue, collected after neoadjuvant nivolumab, alone or with ipilimumab, at or shortly before surgery. In DNA form, the CDR3 reads TGTGCCAGCAGTTTACAGGTCAATAGGCAGCCCCAGCATTTT. Translating it yields CASSLQVNRQPQHF.